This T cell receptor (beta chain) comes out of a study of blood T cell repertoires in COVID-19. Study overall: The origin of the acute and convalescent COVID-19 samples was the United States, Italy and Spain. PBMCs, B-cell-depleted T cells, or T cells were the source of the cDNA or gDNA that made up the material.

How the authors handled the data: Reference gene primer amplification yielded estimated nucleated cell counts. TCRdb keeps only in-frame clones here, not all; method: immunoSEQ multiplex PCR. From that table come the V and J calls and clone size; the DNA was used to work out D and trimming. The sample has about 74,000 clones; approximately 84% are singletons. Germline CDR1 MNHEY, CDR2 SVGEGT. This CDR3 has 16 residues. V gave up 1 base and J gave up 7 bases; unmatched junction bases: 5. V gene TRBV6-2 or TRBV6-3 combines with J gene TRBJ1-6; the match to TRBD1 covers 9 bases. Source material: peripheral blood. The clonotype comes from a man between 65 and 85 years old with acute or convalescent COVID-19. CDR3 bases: TGTGCCAGCAGTTACTTCCCAGACAGGGGGAATTCACCCCTCCACTTT. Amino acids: CASSYFPDRGNSPLHF.